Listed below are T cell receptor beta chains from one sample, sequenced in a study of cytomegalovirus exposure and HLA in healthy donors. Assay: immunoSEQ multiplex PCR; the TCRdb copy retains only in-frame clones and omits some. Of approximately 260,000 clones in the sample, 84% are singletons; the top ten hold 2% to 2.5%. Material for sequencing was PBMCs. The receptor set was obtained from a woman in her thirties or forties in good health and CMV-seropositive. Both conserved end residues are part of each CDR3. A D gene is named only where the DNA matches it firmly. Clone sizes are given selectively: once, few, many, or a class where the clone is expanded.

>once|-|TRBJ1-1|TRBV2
CASKPWEGGTEAFF
TGTGCCAGCAAACCATGGGAAGGAGGCACTGAAGCTTTCTTT
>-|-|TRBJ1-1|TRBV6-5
CASSLQQNTEAFF
TGTGCCAGCAGTTTACAGCAGAACACTGAAGCTTTCTTT
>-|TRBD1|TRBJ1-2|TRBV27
CASSLLQGAEGYTF
TGTGCCAGCAGTTTATTACAGGGGGCTGAGGGCTACACCTTC
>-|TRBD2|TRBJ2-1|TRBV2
CANVKREGYNEQFF
TGTGCCAACGTCAAGCGGGAGGGCTACAATGAGCAGTTCTTC
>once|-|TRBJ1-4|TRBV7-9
CASSAHQANEKLFF
TGTGCCAGCAGCGCACATCAGGCTAATGAAAAACTGTTTTTT
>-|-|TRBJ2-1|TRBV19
CASSIFGGLMGSSYNEQFF
TGTGCCAGTAGTATTTTTGGCGGGTTGATGGGGAGCTCCTACAATGAGCAGTTCTTC
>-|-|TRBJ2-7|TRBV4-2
CASSQAGTTYEQYF
TGTGCCAGCAGCCAGGCGGGTACCACCTACGAGCAGTACTTC
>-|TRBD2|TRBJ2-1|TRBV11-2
CASSLVGAGGGEQFF
TGTGCCAGCAGCTTAGTTGGAGCGGGAGGCGGAGAGCAGTTCTTC
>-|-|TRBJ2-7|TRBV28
CASSPPTGYEQYF
TGTGCCAGCAGTCCCCCGACAGGCTACGAGCAGTACTTC
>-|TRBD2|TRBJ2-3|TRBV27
CASSTFSSGSGDTQYF
TGTGCCAGCAGTACCTTCTCTAGCGGGAGCGGGGATACGCAGTATTTT
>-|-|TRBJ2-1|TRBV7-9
CASSLRSATGNEQFF
TGTGCCAGCAGCTTACGTAGCGCTACCGGCAATGAGCAGTTCTTC
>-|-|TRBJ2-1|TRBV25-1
CASSESRGHGYDEQFF
TGTGCCAGCAGTGAATCAAGGGGACACGGCTACGATGAGCAGTTCTTC
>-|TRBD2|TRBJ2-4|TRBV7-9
CASSLAEIAGGPGNIQYF
TGTGCCAGCAGCTTAGCGGAAATAGCGGGAGGACCTGGGAACATTCAGTACTTC
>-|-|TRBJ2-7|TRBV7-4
CASSLITAGSWEKYEQYF
TGTGCCAGCAGCTTAATTACTGCCGGGAGTTGGGAAAAATACGAGCAGTACTTC
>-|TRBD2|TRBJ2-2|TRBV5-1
CASSLAPSGVNTGELFF
TGCGCCAGCAGCCTGGCTCCTAGCGGGGTAAACACCGGGGAGCTGTTTTTT
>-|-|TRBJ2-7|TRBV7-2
CASSNSGQSSYEQYF
TGTGCCAGCAGCAACAGCGGGCAGAGCTCCTACGAGCAGTACTTC
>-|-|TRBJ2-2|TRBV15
CATRPGNTGELFF
TGTGCCACCAGACCGGGGAACACCGGGGAGCTGTTTTTT
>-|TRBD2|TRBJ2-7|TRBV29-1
CSVEGLAGVYEQYF
TGCAGCGTTGAGGGACTAGCGGGAGTTTACGAGCAGTACTTC
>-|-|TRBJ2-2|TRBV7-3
CASSLTGQGGSGELFF
TGTGCCAGCAGCTTAACGGGGCAGGGGGGATCCGGGGAGCTGTTTTTT
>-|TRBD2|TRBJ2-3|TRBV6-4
CASSASGLGDTQYF
TGTGCCAGCAGTGCTAGCGGGTTAGGGGATACGCAGTATTTT
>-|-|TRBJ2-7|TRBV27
CASSLGGTLFYEQYF
TGTGCCAGCAGTTTAGGCGGGACGTTGTTCTACGAGCAGTACTTC
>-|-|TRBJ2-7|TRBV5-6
CASSPVQKWTIHEQYF
TGTGCCAGCAGCCCGGTCCAAAAGTGGACAATCCACGAGCAGTACTTC
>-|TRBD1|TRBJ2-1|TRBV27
CASIRTGGLDEQFF
TGTGCCAGCATCCGGACAGGGGGCTTGGATGAGCAGTTCTTC
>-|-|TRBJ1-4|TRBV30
CAWSPSGTRREKLFF
TGTGCCTGGAGTCCCTCCGGGACAAGGAGGGAAAAACTGTTTTTT
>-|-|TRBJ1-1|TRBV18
CASSPRQVFTEAFF
TGTGCCAGCTCACCACGACAGGTGTTCACTGAAGCTTTCTTT
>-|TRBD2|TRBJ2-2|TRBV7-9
CASSLSGGWAGELFF
TGTGCCAGCAGCTTAAGCGGGGGATGGGCCGGGGAGCTGTTTTTT
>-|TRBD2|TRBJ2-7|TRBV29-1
CSVGSGRSSYEQYF
TGCAGCGTTGGAAGCGGGAGGAGCTCCTACGAGCAGTACTTC
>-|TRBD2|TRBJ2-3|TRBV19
CASSKLAGASTDTQYF
TGTGCCAGTAGCAAACTAGCGGGAGCCAGCACAGATACGCAGTATTTT
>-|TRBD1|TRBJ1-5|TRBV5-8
CASSRTGGGSNQPQHF
TGTGCCAGCAGCAGAACAGGGGGTGGGAGCAATCAGCCCCAGCATTTT
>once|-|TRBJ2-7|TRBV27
CASSLSFQGVSEQYF
TGTGCTAGCAGTTTATCGTTTCAGGGTGTAAGCGAGCAGTACTTC
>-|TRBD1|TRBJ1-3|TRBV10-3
CAIRGQGSSGNTIYF
TGTGCCATCAGGGGACAGGGAAGTTCTGGAAACACCATATATTTT
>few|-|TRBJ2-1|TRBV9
CASSTGQYGEQFF
TGTGCCAGCAGCACCGGACAGTACGGTGAGCAGTTCTTC
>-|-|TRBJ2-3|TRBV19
CASSIVTGYSTDTQYF
TGTGCCAGTAGTATAGTGACAGGTTACAGCACAGATACGCAGTATTTT
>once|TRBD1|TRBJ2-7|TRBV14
CASSPFRTGESSYEQYF
TGTGCCAGCAGCCCCTTTAGGACAGGGGAAAGCTCCTACGAGCAGTACTTC
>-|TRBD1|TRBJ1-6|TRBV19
CASSMRAGGASYNSPLHF
TGTGCCAGTAGTATGCGGGCAGGGGGCGCGTCCTATAATTCACCCCTCCACTTT
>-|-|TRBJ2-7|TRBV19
CASSHTSGAYEQYF
TGTGCCAGTAGTCACACAAGCGGAGCCTACGAGCAGTACTTC
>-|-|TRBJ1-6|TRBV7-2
CASSLPLSPLHF
TGTGCCAGCAGCTTACCGCTATCACCCCTCCACTTT
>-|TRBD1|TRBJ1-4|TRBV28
CASSSPRQGSNEKLFF
TGTGCCAGCAGTTCACCCCGACAGGGCTCAAATGAAAAACTGTTTTTT
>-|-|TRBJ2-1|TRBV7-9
CASSSSGLPYNEQFF
TGTGCCAGCAGCTCAAGCGGGCTCCCCTACAATGAGCAGTTCTTC
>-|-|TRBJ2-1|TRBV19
CASTDSSSYNEQFF
TGTGCCAGCACGGACTCTTCCTCCTACAATGAGCAGTTCTTC
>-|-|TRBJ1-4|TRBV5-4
CASSGGGNEKLFF
TGTGCCAGCAGCGGGGGAGGTAATGAAAAACTGTTTTTT